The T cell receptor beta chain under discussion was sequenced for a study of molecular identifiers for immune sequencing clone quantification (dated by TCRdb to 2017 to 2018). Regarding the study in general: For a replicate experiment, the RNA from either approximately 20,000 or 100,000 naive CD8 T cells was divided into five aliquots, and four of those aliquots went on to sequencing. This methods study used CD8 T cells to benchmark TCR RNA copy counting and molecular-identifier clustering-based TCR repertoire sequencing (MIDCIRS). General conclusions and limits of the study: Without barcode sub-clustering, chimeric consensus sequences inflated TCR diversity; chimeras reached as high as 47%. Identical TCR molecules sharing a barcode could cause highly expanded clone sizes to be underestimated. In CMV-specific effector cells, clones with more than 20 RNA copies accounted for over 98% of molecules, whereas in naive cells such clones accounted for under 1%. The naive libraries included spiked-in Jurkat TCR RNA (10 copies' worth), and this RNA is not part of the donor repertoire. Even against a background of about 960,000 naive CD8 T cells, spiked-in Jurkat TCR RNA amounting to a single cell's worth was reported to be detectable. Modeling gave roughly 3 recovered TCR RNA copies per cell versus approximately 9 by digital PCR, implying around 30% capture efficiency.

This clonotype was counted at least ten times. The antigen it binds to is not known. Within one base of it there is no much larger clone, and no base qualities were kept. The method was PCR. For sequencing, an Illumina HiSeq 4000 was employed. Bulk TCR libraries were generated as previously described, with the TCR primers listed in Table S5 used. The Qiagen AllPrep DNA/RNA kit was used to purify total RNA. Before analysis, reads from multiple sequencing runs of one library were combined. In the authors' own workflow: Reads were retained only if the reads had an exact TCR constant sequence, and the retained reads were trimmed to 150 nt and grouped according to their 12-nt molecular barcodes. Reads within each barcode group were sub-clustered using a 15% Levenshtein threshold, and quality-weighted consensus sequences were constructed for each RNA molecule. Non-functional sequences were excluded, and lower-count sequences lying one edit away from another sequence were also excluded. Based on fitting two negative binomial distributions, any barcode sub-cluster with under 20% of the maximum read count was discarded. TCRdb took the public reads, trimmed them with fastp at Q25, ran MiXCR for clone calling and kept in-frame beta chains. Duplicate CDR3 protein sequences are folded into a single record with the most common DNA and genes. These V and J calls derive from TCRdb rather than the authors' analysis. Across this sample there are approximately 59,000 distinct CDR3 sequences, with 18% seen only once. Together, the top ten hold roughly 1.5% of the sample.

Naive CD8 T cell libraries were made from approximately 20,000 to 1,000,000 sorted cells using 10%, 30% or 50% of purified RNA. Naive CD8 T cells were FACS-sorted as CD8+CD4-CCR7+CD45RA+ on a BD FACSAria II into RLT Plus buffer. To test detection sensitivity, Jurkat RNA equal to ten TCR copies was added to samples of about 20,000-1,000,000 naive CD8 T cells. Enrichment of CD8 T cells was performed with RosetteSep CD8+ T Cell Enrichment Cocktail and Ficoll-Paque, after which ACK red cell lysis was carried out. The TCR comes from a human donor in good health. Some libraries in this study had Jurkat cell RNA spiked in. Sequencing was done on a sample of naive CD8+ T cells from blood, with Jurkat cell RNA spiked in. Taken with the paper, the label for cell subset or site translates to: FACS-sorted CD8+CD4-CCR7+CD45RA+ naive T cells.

The CDR3 reads as follows: CASRQGGREAFF. In nucleotides, the sequence is TGTGCCAGCAGGCAAGGAGGGAGGGAGGCTTTCTTT. The rearrangement joined TRBV7-9 to TRBJ1-1; the D gene lacks a confident call. At the junction V is shortened by 6 bases and J by 11 bases, with 16 bases in between. The germline V gene (reference sequence) specifies SEHNR as CDR1 and FQNEAQ as CDR2. The CDR3 goes from the cysteine to the phenylalanine over 12 residues. The entry retains the CDR3 DNA only, 36 bases that are in frame from base 1. The variable domain in full, with residues beyond the CDR3 obtained from the reference TRBV7-9 and TRBJ1-1 genes, is DTGVSQNPRHKITKRGQNVTFRCDPISEHNRLYWYRQTLGQGPEFLTYFQNEAQLEKSRLLSDRFSAERPKGSFSTLEIQRTEQGDSAMYLCASRQGGREAFFGQGTRLTVV.